The clone carrying this T cell receptor (beta chain) was recorded many times. No DNA is shown, since the ends of the CDR3 on it are uncertain; the CDR3 is the one TCRdb lists. The entry originates in a study of kidney transplant recipient with SARS-CoV-2 infection. TCRdb reanalysed the reads using MiXCR and keeps one entry per CDR3 protein. The repertoire holds 200,000 to 300,000 distinct CDR3 sequences, with roughly 26% as singletons. The CDR3 extends over 19 residues, inclusive of both ends. V gene TRBV7-5 combines with J gene TRBJ1-2. TRBV7-5 is given as a pseudogene. Sequenced here: a blood sample, sampled at baseline and on roughly day 120 from a kidney transplant recipient. This clonotype was obtained from a male patient aged 25 to 39 who had COVID-19 and was a kidney transplant recipient. Part of the T cells may come from the graft donor. The CDR3 spells CISVPEEAIEVGKTYGYTF.